Listed below are T cell receptor beta chains from one sample, sequenced in a study of shared clonotypes between healthy human individuals. Sequencing was performed with immunoSEQ multiplex PCR; in TCRdb, only in-frame clones are kept and a portion is missing. Among millions of clones listed, over 85% were seen once. Input material: naive CD4+ T cells sorted from blood. These receptors were collected from a man between 18 and 29 years old in good health. The CDR3 runs from the conserved cysteine through the conserved F or W. A D gene is named only where the DNA matches it firmly. The size entry is marked missing in some rows and otherwise reads once, few, many or a size class.

.	TRBV7-9	TRBJ2-7	TRBD2	CASSRGGGGYEQYF	TGTGCCAGCAGCCGGGGGGGTGGTGGCTACGAGCAGTACTTC
.	TRBV27	TRBJ1-2	TRBD1	CASRADRTSYGYTF	TGTGCCAGCAGGGCGGACAGGACCTCCTATGGCTACACCTTC
.	TRBV19	TRBJ1-4	.	CASWKGATNEKLFF	TGTGCCAGTTGGAAGGGTGCAACTAATGAAAAACTGTTTTTT
.	TRBV19	TRBJ2-1	TRBD2	CASKGLAGGNNEQFF	TGTGCCAGTAAGGGGCTAGCGGGGGGAAACAATGAGCAGTTCTTC
.	TRBV2	TRBJ2-5	TRBD1	CASSGQGLQETQYF	TGTGCCAGCAGTGGACAGGGGCTCCAAGAGACCCAGTACTTC
.	TRBV7-2	TRBJ2-1	TRBD2	CASSFSSGSYNEQFF	TGTGCCAGCAGCTTTAGTAGCGGGTCCTACAATGAGCAGTTCTTC
.	TRBV5-1	TRBJ2-5	.	CASTLGGVMETQYF	TGCGCCAGCACTCTGGGGGGCGTAATGGAGACCCAGTACTTC
.	TRBV9	TRBJ2-7	.	CASSVTDREVSEQYF	TGTGCCAGCAGCGTAACCGACAGGGAGGTCAGCGAGCAGTACTTC
.	TRBV12-5	TRBJ2-2	.	CASGLDRVSTGELFF	TGTGCTAGTGGTTTGGACAGGGTATCGACCGGGGAGCTGTTTTTT
once	TRBV6-8	TRBJ2-4	TRBD1	CASSYSGQGAPYAKNIQYF	TGTGCCAGCAGTTACTCGGGACAGGGGGCACCTTACGCCAAAAACATTCAGTACTTC
.	TRBV10-3	TRBJ1-1	.	CAISERQADAEAFF	TGTGCCATCAGTGAAAGACAGGCGGACGCTGAAGCTTTCTTT
.	TRBV27	TRBJ2-7	.	CASSPWTGSYEQYF	TGTGCCAGCAGTCCCTGGACGGGATCCTACGAGCAGTACTTC
.	TRBV7-2	TRBJ2-1	TRBD2	CASSDRLAGVNEQFF	TGTGCCAGCAGCGATAGACTAGCGGGGGTGAATGAGCAGTTCTTC
.	TRBV6-1	TRBJ2-5	TRBD1	CASSSGQQETQYF	TGTGCCAGCAGTTCGGGACAGCAAGAGACCCAGTACTTC
.	TRBV7-9	TRBJ2-7	.	CASSPDWGHYEQYF	TGTGCCAGCAGTCCCGACTGGGGGCACTACGAGCAGTACTTC
.	TRBV27	TRBJ1-2	TRBD1	CASRGTGAGGYTF	TGTGCCAGCAGGGGGACAGGGGCGGGTGGCTACACCTTC
once	TRBV7-9	TRBJ2-7	TRBD1	CASSLRQGSYEQYF	TGTGCCAGCAGCTTGAGACAGGGATCCTACGAGCAGTACTTC
.	TRBV30	TRBJ1-4	.	CAWTDGLNEKLFF	TGTGCCTGGACTGACGGCCTTAATGAAAAACTGTTTTTT
.	TRBV6-5	TRBJ2-3	.	CATRVGPFGDTQYF	TGTGCCACTCGGGTGGGCCCATTCGGAGATACGCAGTATTTT
.	TRBV6-5	TRBJ2-5	TRBD2	CASSTSGKETQYF	TGTGCCAGCAGCACTAGCGGAAAAGAGACCCAGTACTTC
.	TRBV7-2	TRBJ2-4	.	CASSFKDIQYF	TGTGCCAGCAGCTTTAAGGACATTCAGTACTTC
.	TRBV18	TRBJ2-7	.	CASSHSSTYEQYF	TGTGCCAGCTCACACAGTAGTACCTACGAGCAGTACTTC
once	TRBV5-4	TRBJ1-4	TRBD1	CASSPGGANEKLFF	TGTGCCAGCAGCCCAGGGGGGGCTAATGAAAAACTGTTTTTT
.	TRBV4-2	TRBJ1-2	TRBD1	CASSQDRDSGNYGYTF	TGTGCCAGCAGCCAAGATCGGGACAGCGGTAACTATGGCTACACCTTC
.	TRBV7-7	TRBJ2-2	.	CASSPTFTGELFF	TGTGCTAGCAGCCCTACGTTCACCGGGGAGCTGTTTTTT
once	TRBV6-5	TRBJ2-6	.	CASSSQGTGANVLTF	TGTGCCAGCAGTTCACAGGGTACTGGGGCCAACGTCCTGACTTTC
.	TRBV6-6	TRBJ2-3	TRBD2	CASRTSGGADTQYF	TGTGCCAGCAGAACTAGCGGGGGTGCAGATACGCAGTATTTT
.	TRBV18	TRBJ2-7	.	CASSPGVQYEQYF	TGTGCCAGCTCACCAGGGGTGCAATACGAGCAGTACTTC
.	TRBV7-7	TRBJ2-2	TRBD2	CASSLGLVAGELFF	TGTGCTAGCAGCTTAGGACTAGTCGCCGGGGAGCTGTTTTTT
.	TRBV7-6	TRBJ2-1	TRBD2	CASSRSGGASVWGEQFF	TGTGCCAGCAGCCGTAGCGGGGGGGCCTCGGTATGGGGTGAGCAGTTCTTC
.	TRBV7-3	TRBJ2-5	.	CASSFGRQETQYF	TGTGCCAGCAGCTTTGGGCGGCAAGAGACCCAGTACTTC
.	TRBV13	TRBJ1-6	TRBD1	CASSLMRQGLYNSPLHF	TGTGCCAGCAGCTTAATGCGACAGGGTTTGTATAATTCACCCCTCCACTTT
.	TRBV5-1	TRBJ2-3	.	CASRDFSPSPSTDTQYF	TGCGCCAGCAGAGACTTCAGTCCAAGTCCTAGCACAGATACGCAGTATTTT
.	TRBV2	TRBJ1-3	TRBD1	CASSGQGPGNTIYF	TGTGCCAGCAGTGGACAGGGGCCAGGAAACACCATATATTTT
.	TRBV19	TRBJ1-5	.	CASSSGLANQPQHF	TGTGCCAGTAGTTCAGGGCTCGCCAATCAGCCCCAGCATTTT
.	TRBV11-2	TRBJ1-1	.	CASSLEDVAAFF	TGTGCCAGCAGCTTAGAGGACGTCGCGGCTTTCTTT